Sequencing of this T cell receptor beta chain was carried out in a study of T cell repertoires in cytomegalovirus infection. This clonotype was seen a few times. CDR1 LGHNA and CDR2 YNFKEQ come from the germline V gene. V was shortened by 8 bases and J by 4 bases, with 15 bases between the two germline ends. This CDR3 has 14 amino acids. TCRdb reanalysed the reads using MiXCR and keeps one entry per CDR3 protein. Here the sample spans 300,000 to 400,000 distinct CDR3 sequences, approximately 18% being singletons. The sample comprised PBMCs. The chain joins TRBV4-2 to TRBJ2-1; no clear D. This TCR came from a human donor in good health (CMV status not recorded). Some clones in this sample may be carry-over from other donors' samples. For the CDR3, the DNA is TGTGCCAGCGGAAGAGGACCAGCTTACAATGAGCAGTTCTTC. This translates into CASGRGPAYNEQFF.